This TCR beta chain was identified during a study of response to subunit inactivated influenza vaccine. Whole-study findings and limits: Authors suggested few new T cells are recruited by each seasonal influenza vaccination.

Each CDR3 protein gets one entry after TCRdb re-called the RT-PCR reads with MiXCR. The sample yields hundreds of thousands of distinct CDR3 sequences, 20% to 25% seen once. Concerning this clonotype itself: What it binds is not known.

The source of this sequence is a man between 45 and 75 years old who received an inactivated influenza vaccine. Sequenced here: PBMCs from blood, sampled roughly 20 months after vaccination.

CDR3 loop: CASRSGSVNTEAFF. The CDR3 region has the DNA TGTGCCAGCAGATCCGGGAGTGTGAACACTGAAGCTTTCTTT. This chain joins TRBV2 and TRBJ1-1; D uncertain. Germline V CDR1 and CDR2: SNHLY, FYNNEI. V lost 6 bases and J 0 bases, leaving 11 bases between the germline ends. The CDR3 spans 14 residues.